Following are 3 T cell receptor beta chains from one sample sequenced in a study of shared clonotypes between healthy human individuals. CD45RO-negative CD8 cells positively selected for CCR7 made up the naive population, which excluded terminally differentiated effector memory CD45RA+ cells. Generated by immunoSEQ multiplex PCR, the TCRdb table keeps only in-frame clones and is missing some. The data hold millions of clones, with roughly 95% observed a single time. The sample was naive CD8+ T cells sorted from blood. The receptors derive from a man between 18 and 29 years old in good health.

The rearrangement joins TRBV19 to TRBJ2-7, with 11 bases matching TRBD2. Germline lookup yields CDR1 LNHDA and CDR2 SQIVND (reference sequence). The ends lost 6 bases at V and 2 bases at J; junction bases unmatched: 6. The CDR3 covers 15 residues. CDR3 sequence reads: CASRLAGAHTYEQYF. Here the CDR3 DNA reads TGTGCCAGTAGACTAGCGGGAGCACACACCTACGAGCAGTACTTC.

V is TRBV7-9 and J is TRBJ2-3, with 9 bases lining up with TRBD1. Germline loops: CDR1 SEHNR, CDR2 FQNEAQ (reference sequence). The CDR3 covers 16 residues. J was trimmed by 0 bases and V by 5 bases; bases with no gene match: 6. This CDR3 reads CASSLAGTGSTDTQYF. DNA of the CDR3: TGTGCCAGCAGCCTCGCCGGGACAGGGAGCACAGATACGCAGTATTTT.

The chain combines TRBV7-9 with TRBJ1-5; D call uncertain. Trimming took 5 bases from V and 3 from J, leaving 11 bases between them. The CDR3 spans 14 residues. Per the germline V gene, CDR1 is SEHNR and CDR2 is FQNEAQ (reference sequence). The CDR3 loop reads CASSATEHNQPQHF. CDR3 DNA: TGTGCCAGCAGCGCCACAGAGCACAATCAGCCCCAGCATTTT. Full variable domain (rest looked up from reference TRBV7-9 and TRBJ1-5): DTGVSQNPRHKITKRGQNVTFRCDPISEHNRLYWYRQTLGQGPEFLTYFQNEAQLEKSRLLSDRFSAERPKGSFSTLEIQRTEQGDSAMYLCASSATEHNQPQHFGDGTRLSIL.